The 25 T cell receptor beta chains below all came from one sample that was sequenced in a study of blood T cell repertoires in COVID-19. Profiled with immunoSEQ multiplex PCR; TCRdb holds only in-frame clones, not every one. Here the sample spans about 140,000 clones, 85% being singletons. The sequencing input was peripheral blood. These receptors all stem from a man in his fifties or sixties with acute or convalescent COVID-19.

V gene TRBV5-1 combines with J gene TRBJ2-3; TRBD2 agrees at 10 bases. This CDR3 contains 16 residues. CDR1 and CDR2 (germline): SGHRS, YFSETQ. V lost 0 bases and J lost 3; bases outside the gene matches: 4. This CDR3 reads CASSLDVAGGTDTQYF. Here the CDR3 DNA reads TGCGCCAGCAGCTTGGACGTAGCGGGAGGAACAGATACGCAGTATTTT.

This clone has a single count. The rearrangement uses TRBV24-1 and TRBJ2-1, with D perhaps matching TRBD2 (6 bases). This CDR3 has 17 residues. Trimming stripped 3 bases from V and 4 bases from J, with 18 bases between. Germline loops: CDR1 KGHDR, CDR2 SFDVKD. CDR3 sequence: CATSDPVAAPNYNEQFF. The CDR3 DNA follows: TGTGCCACCAGTGATCCTGTAGCGGCTCCAAATTACAATGAGCAGTTCTTC.

The rearrangement joins TRBV30 to TRBJ1-5; tentative D call: TRBD1 (6 bases). The germline V gene has CDR1 GTSNPN and CDR2 SVGIG (reference sequence). CDR3 length equals 14 residues. The V end was cut by 4 bases, the J end by 2 bases, with 12 bases between. The CDR3 sequence is CAWNGGGGNQPQHF. The CDR3 nucleotides are TGTGCCTGGAACGGAGGGGGGGGCAATCAGCCCCAGCATTTT.

This chain joins TRBV6-4 and TRBJ2-2; tentatively, D is TRBD2 (6 bases). V lost 6 bases and J 5 bases, leaving 13 bases between the germline ends. CDR3 length: 14 residues. Germline CDR1 is MRHNA and CDR2 is SNTAGT. This chain's CDR3 is CASRTLEGTGELFF. DNA for the CDR3: TGTGCCAGCAGGACCCTGGAGGGTACCGGGGAGCTGTTTTTT.

The chain is built from TRBV21-1 and TRBJ1-1; the listed D gene, TRBD1, was not tested against the DNA. TRBV21-1 represents a pseudogene. This CDR3 contains 14 residues. DNA for the CDR3: TGTGCCAGCAGCAACGGTACAGGGGAGACTGAAGCTTTCTTT. Translation gives CASSNGTGETEAFF.

This clone was counted between two and nine times. The chain has TRBV27 and TRBJ2-7; 10 nucleotides agree with TRBD1. The trim removed 7 bases at V and 2 bases at J, leaving 2 bases unmatched. CDR3 size: 13 residues. CDR1 is MNHEY, CDR2 SMNVEV, per germline (reference sequence). The CDR3: CASTGQGTYEQYF. The CDR3 region has the DNA TGTGCCAGCACGGGACAGGGGACCTACGAGCAGTACTTC.

The CDR3 sequence is CASSLVTHQGPYEQYF. DNA of the CDR3: TGTGCCAGCAGCTTGGTAACCCACCAGGGCCCGTACGAGCAGTACTTC. The V and J genes are TRBV7-3 and TRBJ2-7; weak D call: TRBD1 (5 bases). The germline V gene has CDR1 SGHTA and CDR2 FQGTGA. This CDR3 region has 16 residues. The V end lost 3 bases, the J end lost 4 bases, and 19 bases lay between the germline ends.

The chain is built from TRBV7-3 and TRBJ2-6, with TRBD1 as a possible D gene (5 bases). V gave up 4 bases and J gave up 1 base, with 11 bases separating them. This CDR3 has 16 amino acids. CDR1 and CDR2 (germline): SGHTA, FQGTGA. Written as DNA, the CDR3 is TGTGCCAGCAGCTCGTCTCAGGGATCTGGGGCCAACGTCCTGACTTTC. It is translated as CASSSSQGSGANVLTF.

The gene calls are TRBV2 and TRBJ2-7, with TRBD2 matching 8 bases. The ends lost 8 bases at V and 2 bases at J; junction bases unmatched: 8. The CDR3 covers 14 residues. In germline, CDR1 is SNHLY, CDR2 FYNNEI. In DNA form, the CDR3 reads TGTGCCAGCCTACAGGGACTAGAGCCCTACGAGCAGTACTTC. Its protein is CASLQGLEPYEQYF.

J is TRBJ1-1 and V is TRBV19, with D perhaps matching TRBD1 (5 bases). V gave up 3 bases and J gave up 10 bases, with 9 bases separating them. From germline, CDR1 is LNHDA and CDR2 SQIVND (reference sequence). The CDR3 has 11 residues. The DNA for the CDR3 is TGTGCCAGTAGTATTCGGGGGGGAGCTTTCTTT. Amino acid sequence: CASSIRGGAFF.

This clone was counted once. This chain links TRBV6-5 with TRBJ2-5; 7 bases match TRBD1. The V gene's germline CDR1 is MNHEY and CDR2 SVGAGI. The CDR3 spans 14 residues. V trimming: 4 bases; J trimming: 3 bases; junction bases outside the gene matches: 5. CDR3 sequence reads: CASSFWGTEETQYF. CDR3 nucleotide sequence: TGTGCCAGCAGTTTTTGGGGGACAGAAGAGACCCAGTACTTC.

The gene calls are TRBV2 and TRBJ2-1; 10 nucleotides agree with TRBD2. This CDR3 region has 15 residues. Germline trimming cut 3 bases from V and 10 bases from J; bases unmatched to any gene: 9. From germline, CDR1 is SNHLY and CDR2 FYNNEI. CDR3 sequence reads: CASSDGLAARREQFF. Written as DNA, the CDR3 is TGTGCCAGCAGTGATGGACTAGCGGCACGGCGAGAGCAGTTCTTC. Variable domain in full (rest from reference TRBV2 and TRBJ2-1): EPEVTQTPSHQVTQMGQEVILRCVPISNHLYFYWYRQILGQKVEFLVSFYNNEISEKSEIFDDQFSVERPDGSNFTLKIRSTKLEDSAMYFCASSDGLAARREQFFGPGTRLTVL.

The chain recombines TRBV29-1 with TRBJ1-2; D perhaps matches TRBD1 (6 bases). Per the germline V gene, CDR1 is SQVTM and CDR2 is ANQGSEA. V was cut by 8 bases and J by 0 bases, with 13 bases left in between. This CDR3 is built from 13 residues. The CDR3 region is CSSRDTTNYGYTF. The CDR3 DNA follows: TGCAGCTCCCGGGACACTACTAACTATGGCTACACCTTC.

The table lists this clone with a count of one. The chain combines TRBV7-2 with TRBJ1-2; D ambiguous. The CDR3 contains 17 residues. V was pared by 0 bases and J by 0 bases, with 14 bases between. Germline CDR1 SGHTA, CDR2 FQGNSA. The CDR3 region has the DNA TGTGCCAGCAGCTTAGCTTCGGGGTTTAGAGCTAACTATGGCTACACCTTC. Its protein product is CASSLASGFRANYGYTF.

This clone is a singleton in its sample. CDR3 DNA: TGTGCCAGCAGCTTAGGGGGCCAATACTATGGCTACACCTTC. Residues: CASSLGGQYYGYTF. V gene TRBV7-9 combines with J gene TRBJ1-2, with a tentative D call TRBD1 (5 bases). Per the germline V gene, CDR1 is SEHNR and CDR2 is FQNEAQ (reference sequence). Trimming cost V 1 base and J 3 bases, with 9 bases left between them. There are 14 residues in the CDR3.

The V gene is TRBV19, the J gene TRBJ1-1; TRBD1 is a possible D gene (5 bases). The V end lost 1 base, the J end lost 4 bases, and 10 bases lay between the germline ends. The CDR3 totals 14 residues. CDR1 is LNHDA and CDR2 is SQIVND in the germline V gene (reference sequence). The CDR3 protein is CASSIGRGSTEAFF. As DNA, the CDR3 is TGTGCCAGTAGTATAGGAAGGGGTAGCACTGAAGCTTTCTTT. The variable domain in full, completed from reference TRBV19 and TRBJ1-1, reads DGGITQSPKYLFRKEGQNVTLSCEQNLNHDAMYWYRQDPGQGLRLIYYSQIVNDFQKGDIAEGYSVSREKKESFPLTVTSAQKNPTAFYLCASSIGRGSTEAFFGQGTRLTVV.

The DNA for the CDR3 is TGTGCCAGCAGCCTAGGAGGGATTAATAGTTCACCCCTCCACTTT. Translation: CASSLGGINSSPLHF. The V and J genes are TRBV5-6 and TRBJ1-6; D not certain. V was clipped by 4 bases and J by 9 bases, with 17 bases between them. The CDR3 length is 15 residues. CDR1 SGHDT and CDR2 YYEEEE come from the germline V gene. The variable domain in full, with the rest retrieved from reference TRBV5-6 and TRBJ1-6, is DAGVTQSPTHLIKTRGQQVTLRCSPKSGHDTVSWYQQALGQGPQFIFQYYEEEERQRGNFPDRFSGHQFPNYSSELNVNALLLGDSALYLCASSLGGINSSPLHFGNGTRLTVT.

The genes are TRBV19 and TRBJ1-2, with TRBD1 identical over 9 bases. The germline CDR1 and CDR2 sequences are LNHDA and SQIVND (reference sequence). The J segment lost 4 bases and the V segment lost 4 bases, leaving 7 bases of the junction unmatched. This CDR3 has 15 residues. CDR3 coding DNA: TGTGCCAGTAGTACTCGGACAGGGGACCCCTATGGCTACACCTTC. Protein sequence: CASSTRTGDPYGYTF. The whole variable domain, remainder taken from reference TRBV19 and TRBJ1-2, is DGGITQSPKYLFRKEGQNVTLSCEQNLNHDAMYWYRQDPGQGLRLIYYSQIVNDFQKGDIAEGYSVSREKKESFPLTVTSAQKNPTAFYLCASSTRTGDPYGYTFGSGTRLTVV.

The rearrangement joins TRBV28 to TRBJ1-2, with D unresolved. Germline V CDR1 and CDR2: MDHEN, SYDVKM. V was shortened by 8 bases and J by 1 base, with 8 bases between the two germline ends. This CDR3 region has 12 residues. The CDR3 spells CASHGDNYGYTF. DNA of the CDR3: TGTGCCAGCCACGGGGATAACTATGGCTACACCTTC.

This sequence joins TRBV3-1 (or the pseudogene TRBV3-2) and TRBJ2-3; a possible D gene is TRBD2 (5 bases). The germline V gene has CDR1 LGHDT and CDR2 YNNKEL (reference sequence). The CDR3 runs 13 residues. The V end lost 0 bases, the J end lost 6 bases, and 7 bases lay between the germline ends. CDR3 sequence: CASSQEEEDTQYF. The CDR3 bases are TGTGCCAGCAGCCAAGAGGAGGAGGATACGCAGTATTTT.

The V gene is TRBV18, the J gene TRBJ2-7, with 8 bases fitting TRBD1. The CDR3 spans 15 residues. Unmatched junction bases numbered 6, after V lost 3 bases and J lost 2 bases. CDR1 is KGHSH, CDR2 LQKENI, per germline. The CDR3 loop is CASSPRTGRAYEQYF. The CDR3 DNA sequence: TGTGCCAGCTCACCTAGGACAGGGAGAGCCTACGAGCAGTACTTC.

The genes are TRBV5-1 and TRBJ2-3; a weak D match, TRBD1 (6 bases). The V end was cut by 3 bases, the J end by 0 bases, with 14 bases between. The CDR3 has 16 residues. Germline V gene lookup returns CDR1 SGHRS and CDR2 YFSETQ. The CDR3 DNA reads TGCGCCAGCAGCTCGTACACAGGGATTAGCACAGATACGCAGTATTTT. This gives the protein CASSSYTGISTDTQYF.

This clone was counted a few times. The chain employs TRBV10-3 and TRBJ2-3; the match to TRBD2 covers 11 bases. The CDR3 sequence is 15 residues long. V was pared by 4 bases and J by 0 bases, with 0 bases of the junction left unmatched. Germline V CDR1 and CDR2: ENHRY, SYGVKD. For the CDR3, the DNA is TGTGCCATCAGTGGGACTAGCGGGAGCACAGATACGCAGTATTTT. Its protein is CAISGTSGSTDTQYF.

The chain carries TRBV19 and TRBJ1-4, with no clear D. In germline, CDR1 is LNHDA, CDR2 SQIVND (reference sequence). Trimming took off 8 bases at V and 4 bases at J, with 14 bases between the two ends. This CDR3 has 14 amino acids. CDR3 amino acids: CASRSPYHNEKLFF. DNA of the CDR3: TGTGCCAGTCGAAGCCCTTACCATAATGAAAAACTGTTTTTT.

The chain has TRBV27 and TRBJ1-1, with D tentatively TRBD1 (5 bases). The CDR3 has 16 residues. Per germline, CDR1 MNHEY and CDR2 SMNVEV (reference sequence). V lost 3 bases, J lost 0 bases, and 14 bases lay in between. The CDR3 sequence: CASSLLAGFMNTEAFF. The CDR3 region has the DNA TGTGCCAGCAGTTTGCTGGCAGGGTTCATGAACACTGAAGCTTTCTTT.